Listed below are T cell receptor beta chains from one sample, sequenced in a study of blood T cell repertoires in COVID-19. Clones were read by immunoSEQ multiplex PCR, and TCRdb kept only the in-frame ones, dropping some. The sample has hundreds of thousands of clones, around 89% seen once. The specimen was PBMCs or T cells enriched from blood (not recorded which). The receptors shown here come from a man aged 35-49 years who had recovered from COVID-19. CDR3s include the opening cysteine and the closing phenylalanine or tryptophan. The D gene is left open where the match is weak.

v_call	d_call	j_call	cdr3_aa
TRBV7-9	NA	TRBJ1-3	CASSLVWSSGNTIYF
TRBV6-4	TRBD1	TRBJ2-1	CASSSKQGSNEQFF
TRBV2	TRBD2	TRBJ2-7	CASRTSGTSDYEQYF
TRBV27	NA	TRBJ1-5	CASSLTHRYQPQHF
TRBV5-4	TRBD1	TRBJ2-1	CASSTRSDRADEQFF
TRBV9	NA	TRBJ2-5	CASSAHAPGSQETQYF
TRBV19	NA	TRBJ2-1	CASTSGVQSSYNEQFF
TRBV4-3	TRBD2	TRBJ2-6	CASSSAGGQTSGANVLTF
TRBV9	TRBD2	TRBJ2-1	CASSVASGGVWNEQFF
TRBV4-2	NA	TRBJ2-3	CASSQVSSTTDTQYF